Following are 9 T cell receptor beta chains from one sample sequenced in a study of cytomegalovirus exposure and HLA in healthy donors. The PCR contained 60 Vbeta and 13 Jbeta primers. TCRdb keeps only in-frame clones here, not all; method: immunoSEQ multiplex PCR. The sample yields fewer than 150,000 clones, less than 20% seen once. The sequencing input was PBMCs. Source of these receptors: a woman aged 18-29 years in good health and CMV-seronegative.

There are a few counts of this clone. V is TRBV19 and J is TRBJ2-7; 7 bases are shared with TRBD1. The V and J ends lost 7 bases and 2 bases, in that order; junction bases with no gene match: 8. The CDR3 runs 14 residues. The germline V gene encodes CDR1 LNHDA and CDR2 SQIVND (reference sequence). In nucleotides, the CDR3 is TGTGCCAGTACCTCGGACAGGTTTCCCTACGAGCAGTACTTC. Translation gives CASTSDRFPYEQYF. The full variable domain, with the rest looked up from reference TRBV19 and TRBJ2-7, is DGGITQSPKYLFRKEGQNVTLSCEQNLNHDAMYWYRQDPGQGLRLIYYSQIVNDFQKGDIAEGYSVSREKKESFPLTVTSAQKNPTAFYLCASTSDRFPYEQYFGPGTRLTVT.

V usage is TRBV5-1 and J usage is TRBJ2-5; D is perhaps TRBD1 (6 bases). CDR1 and CDR2 from the germline V gene are SGHRS and YFSETQ. V shed 4 bases and J shed 5 bases, with 15 bases lying between them. This CDR3 contains 14 residues. DNA of the CDR3: TGCGCCAGCAGCACCAGACAGGCCGGTGAGACCCAGTACTTC. Protein sequence: CASSTRQAGETQYF.

This clone was found a few times. V usage is TRBV19 and J usage is TRBJ2-1, with D maybe TRBD2 (6 bases). Trimming left V 5 bases short and J 6 bases short, with 20 bases between. Germline CDR1 reads LNHDA; CDR2 reads SQIVND (reference sequence). This CDR3 is built from 16 residues. As DNA, the CDR3 is TGTGCCAGTAGTTCAACCGGGACTTACCTTTCCAATGAGCAGTTCTTC. It encodes CASSSTGTYLSNEQFF.

DNA of the CDR3: TGTGCCAGCAGTGAAGACAGGGTCAATCAGCCCCAGCATTTT. Its protein product is CASSEDRVNQPQHF. This chain links TRBV6-1 with TRBJ1-5; maybe TRBD1 (6 bases). The V and J ends lost 1 base and 3 bases respectively, with 7 bases between them. The CDR3 extends over 14 amino acids. CDR1 and CDR2 (germline): MNHNS, SASEGT.

This clone was seen only a few times. The V call is TRBV5-4, the J call TRBJ2-7, with 8 nucleotides matching TRBD1. The germline CDR1 and CDR2 sequences are SGHNT and YYREEE (reference sequence). V gave up 3 bases and J gave up 2 bases; unmatched junction bases: 7. The CDR3 is 15 residues long. The CDR3 here is CASSSNRGVAYEQYF. CDR3 coding DNA: TGTGCCAGCAGCTCGAACAGGGGGGTGGCCTACGAGCAGTACTTC.

This sequence joins TRBV14 and TRBJ2-7, with D hard to call. Germline assignment: CDR1 SGHDN and CDR2 FVKESK. The length of the CDR3 is 14 residues. V dropped 0 bases and J dropped 6 bases, with 12 bases sitting between them. CDR3 region: CASSQDLLAVEQYF. The CDR3 region has the DNA TGTGCCAGCAGCCAAGATCTTCTGGCAGTCGAGCAGTACTTC.

This chain connects TRBV5-1 to TRBJ2-5; D perhaps matches TRBD1 (6 bases). Between the trimmed V and J ends, which lost 6 bases and 2 bases, there was a span of 14 bases. Looked up from germline, CDR1 is SGHRS and CDR2 is YFSETQ. The length of the CDR3 is 14 residues. The CDR3 DNA follows: TGCGCCAGCAAAGTCAGGGGCGTACAAGAGACCCAGTACTTC. This codes for CASKVRGVQETQYF.

The chain joins TRBV2 to TRBJ1-5, with unresolved D. With 4 bases removed from V and 2 bases from J, the gap between germline ends came to 12 bases. Germline assignment: CDR1 SNHLY and CDR2 FYNNEI. The CDR3 extends over 15 amino acids. The CDR3 DNA sequence: TGTGCCAGCAGTGTCGGGGTAGGAGGCAATCAGCCCCAGCATTTT. Residues: CASSVGVGGNQPQHF.

This clone was observed a handful of times. The chain has TRBV9 and TRBJ1-2, with 9 bases identical to TRBD1. This CDR3 has 14 residues. Germline V lookup: CDR1 SGDLS, CDR2 YYNGEE. With 6 bases clipped from V and 4 bases from J, the junction kept 7 bases outside the gene matches. In DNA form, the CDR3 reads TGTGCCAGCAACCCGGCGACAGGGGGCTATGGCTACACCTTC. It codes for CASNPATGGYGYTF.